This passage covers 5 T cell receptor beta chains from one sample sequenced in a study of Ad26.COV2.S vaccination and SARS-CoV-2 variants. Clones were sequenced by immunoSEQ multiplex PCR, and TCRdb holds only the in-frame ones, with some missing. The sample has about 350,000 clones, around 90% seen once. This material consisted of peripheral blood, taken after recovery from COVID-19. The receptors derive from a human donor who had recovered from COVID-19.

The CDR3 nucleotides are TGTGCCAGCTCACCACCGGCAGGGCAGAACAATGAGCAGTTCTTC. Translating gives CASSPPAGQNNEQFF. The V call is TRBV18, the J call TRBJ2-1; D perhaps matches TRBD1 (5 bases). The length of the CDR3 is 15 residues. V was clipped by 0 bases and J by 5 bases, with 11 bases between them. Germline V lookup: CDR1 KGHSH, CDR2 LQKENI.

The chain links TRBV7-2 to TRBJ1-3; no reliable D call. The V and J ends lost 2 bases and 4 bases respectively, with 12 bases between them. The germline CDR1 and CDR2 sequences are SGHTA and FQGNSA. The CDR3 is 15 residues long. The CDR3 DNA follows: TGTGCCAGCAGCTTAAGTAGGGTGGAAGGAAACACCATATATTTT. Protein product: CASSLSRVEGNTIYF.

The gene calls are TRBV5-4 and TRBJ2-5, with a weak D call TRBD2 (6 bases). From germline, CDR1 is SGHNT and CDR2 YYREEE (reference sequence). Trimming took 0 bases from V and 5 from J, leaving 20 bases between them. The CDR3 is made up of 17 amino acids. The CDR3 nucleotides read TGTGCCAGCAGCTTGGCCTCGATGGGGTTGGCGGGGGAGACCCAGTACTTC. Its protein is CASSLASMGLAGETQYF.

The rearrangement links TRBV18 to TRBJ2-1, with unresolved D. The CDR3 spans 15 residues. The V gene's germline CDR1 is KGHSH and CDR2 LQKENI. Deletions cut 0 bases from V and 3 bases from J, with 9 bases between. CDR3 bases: TGTGCCAGCTCACCACCGGCGCGGCTCTACAATGAGCAGTTCTTC. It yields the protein CASSPPARLYNEQFF.

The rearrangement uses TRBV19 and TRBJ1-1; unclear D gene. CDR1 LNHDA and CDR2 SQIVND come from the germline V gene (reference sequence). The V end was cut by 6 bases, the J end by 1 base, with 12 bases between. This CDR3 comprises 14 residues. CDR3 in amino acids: CASRPIQRNTEAFF. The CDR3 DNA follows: TGTGCCAGTAGACCGATTCAAAGGAACACTGAAGCTTTCTTT. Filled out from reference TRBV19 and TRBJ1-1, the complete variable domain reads DGGITQSPKYLFRKEGQNVTLSCEQNLNHDAMYWYRQDPGQGLRLIYYSQIVNDFQKGDIAEGYSVSREKKESFPLTVTSAQKNPTAFYLCASRPIQRNTEAFFGQGTRLTVV.